This TCR beta chain appears in the sequencing data of a study of blood T cell repertoires in COVID-19. Overall study context: Italy, Spain and the United States were the sources of the convalescent and acute COVID-19 samples. PBMCs, B-cell-depleted T cells, or T cells provided the cDNA or gDNA that made up the material.

CDR1 SGHDN and CDR2 FVKESK come from the germline V gene. CDR3 length: 13 residues. V dropped 1 base and J dropped 5 bases, with 5 bases sitting between them. Generated by immunoSEQ multiplex PCR, the TCRdb table keeps only in-frame clones and is missing some. The sample lists about 170,000 clones; roughly 85% were seen once. This clonotype was sampled from a woman aged 80 or older with acute or convalescent COVID-19. The sequencing input was peripheral blood. The chain has TRBV14 and TRBJ2-2; no firm D call. The CDR3 DNA follows: TGTGCCAGCAGCCAAGTGCGGACCGGGGAGCTGTTTTTT. Its protein product is CASSQVRTGELFF. Using reference TRBV14 and TRBJ2-2 for the parts outside the CDR3, the full variable domain is EAGVTQFPSHSVIEKGQTVTLRCDPISGHDNLYWYRRVMGKEIKFLLHFVKESKQDESGMPNNRFLAERTGGTYSTLKVQPAELEDSGVYFCASSQVRTGELFFGEGSRLTVL.